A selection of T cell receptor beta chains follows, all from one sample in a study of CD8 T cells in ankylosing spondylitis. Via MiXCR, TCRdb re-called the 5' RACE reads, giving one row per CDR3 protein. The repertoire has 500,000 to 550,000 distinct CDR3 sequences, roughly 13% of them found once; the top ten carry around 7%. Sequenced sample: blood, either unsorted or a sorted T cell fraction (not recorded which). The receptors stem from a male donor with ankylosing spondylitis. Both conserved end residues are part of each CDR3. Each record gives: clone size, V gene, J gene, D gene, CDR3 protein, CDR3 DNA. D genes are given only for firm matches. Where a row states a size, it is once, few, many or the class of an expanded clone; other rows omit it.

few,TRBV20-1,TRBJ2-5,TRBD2,CCDSPWTSGEGETQYF,TGCTGTGACTCGCCTTGGACTAGCGGAGAAGGAGAGACCCAGTACTTC
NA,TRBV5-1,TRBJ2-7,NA,CASSLKNEQYF,TGCGCCAGCAGCTTGAAAAACGAGCAGTACTTC
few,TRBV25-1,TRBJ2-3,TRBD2,CASSGGTVAGTPFTDTQYF,TGTGCCAGCAGTGGGGGTACGGTAGCGGGTACACCCTTCACAGATACGCAGTATTTT
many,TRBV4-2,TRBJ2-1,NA,CASSQAISDSYNEQFF,TGTGCCAGCAGCCAAGCGATTAGCGACTCCTACAATGAGCAGTTCTTC
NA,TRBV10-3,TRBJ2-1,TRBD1,CAISDSRDRGGYNEQFF,TGTGCCATCAGTGACTCCCGGGACAGGGGAGGATACAATGAGCAGTTCTTC
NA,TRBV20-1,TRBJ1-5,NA,CSAPIYRDQPQHF,TGCAGTGCTCCAATTTACAGGGATCAGCCCCAGCATTTT
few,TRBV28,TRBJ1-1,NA,CASITSGHLNTEAFF,TGTGCCAGCATCACCTCGGGACACCTTAACACTGAAGCTTTCTTT
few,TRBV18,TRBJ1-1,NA,CASSLPTGRDTEAFF,TGTGCCAGCTCACTACCGACCGGGAGGGACACTGAAGCTTTCTTT
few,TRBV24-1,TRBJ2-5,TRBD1,CATAHASGQGAGETQYF,TGTGCCACCGCACACGCCTCGGGACAGGGGGCCGGAGAGACCCAGTACTTC
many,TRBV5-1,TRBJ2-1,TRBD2,CASSLEAGDGEQFF,TGCGCCAGCAGCTTGGAAGCGGGAGATGGAGAGCAGTTCTTC
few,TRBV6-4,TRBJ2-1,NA,CASSDSAASYNEQFF,TGTGCCAGCAGTGACTCAGCGGCCTCTTACAATGAGCAGTTCTTC
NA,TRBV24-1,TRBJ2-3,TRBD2,CATSGTSGSADTQYF,TGTGCCACCAGTGGGACTAGCGGGAGTGCAGATACGCAGTATTTT
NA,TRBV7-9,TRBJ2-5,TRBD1,CASSSWGQGGQETQYF,TGTGCCAGCAGCTCGTGGGGACAGGGAGGCCAAGAGACCCAGTACTTC
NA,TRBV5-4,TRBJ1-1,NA,CASSVSGHANTEAFF,TGTGCCAGCAGCGTTTCGGGACACGCGAACACTGAAGCTTTCTTT
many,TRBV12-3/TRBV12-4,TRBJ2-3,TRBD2,CASSKLAGRDTQYF,TGTGCCAGCAGTAAACTAGCGGGGAGAGATACGCAGTATTTT
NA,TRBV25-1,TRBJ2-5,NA,CASSEWDGGQETQYF,TGTGCCAGCAGTGAATGGGATGGGGGGCAGGAGACCCAGTACTTC
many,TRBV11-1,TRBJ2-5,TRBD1,CASSLDRESETQYF,TGTGCCAGCAGCTTGGACAGGGAGAGTGAGACCCAGTACTTC
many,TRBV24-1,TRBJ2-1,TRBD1,CATSDSPGQSYNEQFF,TGTGCCACCAGTGATAGTCCGGGACAGTCCTACAATGAGCAGTTCTTC
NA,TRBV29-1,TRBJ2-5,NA,CSASLETQYF,TGCAGCGCTAGTTTGGAGACCCAGTACTTC
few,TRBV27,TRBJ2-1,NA,CASSPRATNEQFF,TGTGCCAGCAGTCCGCGAGCTACCAATGAGCAGTTCTTC
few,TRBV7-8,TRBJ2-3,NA,CASSFPPLGGGTDTQYF,TGTGCCAGCAGCTTTCCCCCTTTGGGAGGGGGAACAGATACGCAGTATTTT
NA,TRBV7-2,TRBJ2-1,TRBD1,CASSTGTGRGNEQFF,TGTGCCAGCAGCACCGGGACAGGGAGAGGGAATGAGCAGTTCTTC
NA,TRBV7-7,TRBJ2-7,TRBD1,CASSLGQGHSYEQYF,TGTGCCAGCAGCCTGGGACAGGGGCACTCCTACGAGCAGTACTTC
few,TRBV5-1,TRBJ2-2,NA,CASSQGTGRTGELFF,TGCGCCAGCAGCCAAGGGACGGGGAGAACCGGGGAGCTGTTTTTT
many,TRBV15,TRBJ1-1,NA,CATSSRDRNTEAFF,TGTGCCACCAGCAGTCGTGACAGGAACACTGAAGCTTTCTTT
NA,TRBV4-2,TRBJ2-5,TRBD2,CASSQGTSGSTETQYF,TGTGCCAGCAGCCAAGGAACTAGCGGGAGCACTGAGACCCAGTACTTC
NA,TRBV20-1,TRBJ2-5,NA,CSARSPPSAGRETQYF,TGCAGTGCTAGATCCCCTCCCTCTGCGGGTCGGGAGACCCAGTACTTC
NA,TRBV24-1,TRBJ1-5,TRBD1,CATSRDREQPQHF,TGTGCCACCAGCCGGGACAGGGAACAGCCCCAGCATTTT
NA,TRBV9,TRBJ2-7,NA,CASSVAGQANSYEQYF,TGTGCCAGCAGCGTAGCTGGCCAGGCGAACTCCTACGAGCAGTACTTC
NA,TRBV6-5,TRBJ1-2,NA,CASSFTETNYGYTF,TGTGCCAGCAGTTTTACAGAGACTAACTATGGCTACACCTTC
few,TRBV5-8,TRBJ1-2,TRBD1,CASSLGPGGDGYTF,TGTGCCAGCAGCTTGGGACCAGGGGGCGATGGCTACACCTTC
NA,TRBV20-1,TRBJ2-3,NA,CSARVSGRPDTQYF,TGCAGTGCTAGAGTTTCGGGGAGACCAGATACGCAGTATTTT
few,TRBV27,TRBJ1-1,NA,CASKSALQNTEAFF,TGTGCCAGCAAAAGTGCCCTCCAGAACACTGAAGCTTTCTTT
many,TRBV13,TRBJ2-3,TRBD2,CASSPRASGSTDTQYF,TGTGCCAGCAGCCCCCGGGCTAGCGGAAGCACAGATACGCAGTATTTT